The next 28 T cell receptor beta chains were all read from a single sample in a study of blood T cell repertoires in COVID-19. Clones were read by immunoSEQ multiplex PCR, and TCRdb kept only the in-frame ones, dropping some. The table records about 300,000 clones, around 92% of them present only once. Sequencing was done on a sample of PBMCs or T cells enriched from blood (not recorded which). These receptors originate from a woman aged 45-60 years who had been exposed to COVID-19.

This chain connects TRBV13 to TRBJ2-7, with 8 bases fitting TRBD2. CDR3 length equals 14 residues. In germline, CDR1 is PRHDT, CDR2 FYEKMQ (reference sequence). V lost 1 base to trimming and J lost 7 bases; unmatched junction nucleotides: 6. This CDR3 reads CASSLEGTSFEQYF. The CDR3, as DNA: TGTGCCAGCAGCTTAGAGGGGACTAGTTTTGAGCAGTACTTC.

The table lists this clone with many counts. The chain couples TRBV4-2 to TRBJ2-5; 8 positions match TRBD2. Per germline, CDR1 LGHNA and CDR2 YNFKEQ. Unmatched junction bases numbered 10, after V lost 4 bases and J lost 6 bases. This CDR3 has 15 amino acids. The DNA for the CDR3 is TGTGCCAGCAGCCCGACTAGCGAGCCTTCTCAGACCCAGTACTTC. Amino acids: CASSPTSEPSQTQYF.

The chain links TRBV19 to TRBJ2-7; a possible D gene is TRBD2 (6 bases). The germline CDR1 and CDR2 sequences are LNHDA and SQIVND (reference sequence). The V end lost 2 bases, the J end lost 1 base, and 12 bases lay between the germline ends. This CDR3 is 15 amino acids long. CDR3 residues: CASSIRGDGSYEQYF. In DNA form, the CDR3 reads TGTGCCAGTAGTATACGCGGGGACGGTTCCTACGAGCAGTACTTC.

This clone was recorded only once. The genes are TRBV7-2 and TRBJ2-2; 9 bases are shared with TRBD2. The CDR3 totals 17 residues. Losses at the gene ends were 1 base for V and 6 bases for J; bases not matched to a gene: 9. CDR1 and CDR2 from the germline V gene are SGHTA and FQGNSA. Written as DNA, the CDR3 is TGTGCCAGCAGCTTAGATCCTCGCGGGGGGGCCGCCGGGGAGCTGTTTTTT. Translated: CASSLDPRGGAAGELFF.

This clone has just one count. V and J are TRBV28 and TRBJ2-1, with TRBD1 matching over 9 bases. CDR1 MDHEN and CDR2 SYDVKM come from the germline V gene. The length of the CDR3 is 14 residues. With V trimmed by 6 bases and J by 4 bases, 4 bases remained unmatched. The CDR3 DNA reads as TGTGCCAGCAGCCGGACAGGGGATTACAATGAGCAGTTCTTC. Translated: CASSRTGDYNEQFF.

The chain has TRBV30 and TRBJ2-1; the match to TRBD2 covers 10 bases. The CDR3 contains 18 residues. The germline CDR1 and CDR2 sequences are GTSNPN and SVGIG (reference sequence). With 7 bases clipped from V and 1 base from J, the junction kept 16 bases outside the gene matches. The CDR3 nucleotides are TGTGCCTCCAAGGGTGGTAGCGGGGGGCCCCTTTCCTACAATGAGCAGTTCTTC. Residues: CASKGGSGGPLSYNEQFF.

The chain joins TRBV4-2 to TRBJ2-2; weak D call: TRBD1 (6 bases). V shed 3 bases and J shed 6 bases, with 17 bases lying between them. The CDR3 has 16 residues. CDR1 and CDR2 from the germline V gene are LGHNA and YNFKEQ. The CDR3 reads CASSQGTGYSAGELFF. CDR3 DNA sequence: TGTGCCAGCAGCCAGGGAACAGGGTATAGTGCCGGGGAGCTGTTTTTT.

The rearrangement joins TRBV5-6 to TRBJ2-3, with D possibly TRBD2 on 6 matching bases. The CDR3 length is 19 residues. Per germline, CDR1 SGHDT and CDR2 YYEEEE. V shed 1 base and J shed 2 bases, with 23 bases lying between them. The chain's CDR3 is CASSLYDRGTRLNTDTQYF. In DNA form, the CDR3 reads TGTGCCAGCAGCTTGTACGATCGGGGGACCAGACTAAACACAGATACGCAGTATTTT.

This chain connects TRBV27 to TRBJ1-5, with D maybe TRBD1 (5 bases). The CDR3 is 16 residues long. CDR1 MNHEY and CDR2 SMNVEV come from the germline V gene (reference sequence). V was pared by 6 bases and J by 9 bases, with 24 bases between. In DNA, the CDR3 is TGTGCCAGCAGCGGGAGAACAGGCGAGGGGTTTGCGCCCCAGCATTTT. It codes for CASSGRTGEGFAPQHF.

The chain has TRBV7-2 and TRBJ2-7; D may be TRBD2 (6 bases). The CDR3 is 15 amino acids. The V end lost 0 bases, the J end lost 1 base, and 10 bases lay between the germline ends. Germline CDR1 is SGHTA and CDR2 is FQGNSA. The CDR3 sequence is CASSLAEGRSYEQYF. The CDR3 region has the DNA TGTGCCAGCAGCTTAGCGGAGGGACGGTCCTACGAGCAGTACTTC.

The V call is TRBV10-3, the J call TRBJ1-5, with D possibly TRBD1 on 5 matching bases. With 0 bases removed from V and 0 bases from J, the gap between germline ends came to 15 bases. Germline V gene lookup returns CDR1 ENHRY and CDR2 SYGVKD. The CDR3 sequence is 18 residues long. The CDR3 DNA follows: TGTGCCATCAGTGAGTCGTGGAGTGGGGGGAATAGCAATCAGCCCCAGCATTTT. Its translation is CAISESWSGGNSNQPQHF.

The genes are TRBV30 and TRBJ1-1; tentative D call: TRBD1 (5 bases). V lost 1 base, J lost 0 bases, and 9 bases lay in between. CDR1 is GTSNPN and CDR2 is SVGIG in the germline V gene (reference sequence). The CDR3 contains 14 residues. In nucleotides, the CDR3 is TGTGCCTGGAGTGGGACACAAGTGAACACTGAAGCTTTCTTT. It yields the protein CAWSGTQVNTEAFF.

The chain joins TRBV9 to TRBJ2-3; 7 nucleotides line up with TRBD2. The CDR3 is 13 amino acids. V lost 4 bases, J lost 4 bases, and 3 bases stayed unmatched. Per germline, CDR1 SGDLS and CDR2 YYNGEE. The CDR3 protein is CASSPAGADTQYF. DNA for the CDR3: TGTGCCAGCAGCCCCGCGGGAGCAGATACGCAGTATTTT.

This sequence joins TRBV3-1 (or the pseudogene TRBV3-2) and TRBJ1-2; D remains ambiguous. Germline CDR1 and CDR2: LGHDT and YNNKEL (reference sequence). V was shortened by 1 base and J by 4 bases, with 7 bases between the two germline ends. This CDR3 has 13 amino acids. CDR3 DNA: TGTGCCAGCAGCCAAGGGCCTGCCTATGGCTACACCTTC. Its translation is CASSQGPAYGYTF.

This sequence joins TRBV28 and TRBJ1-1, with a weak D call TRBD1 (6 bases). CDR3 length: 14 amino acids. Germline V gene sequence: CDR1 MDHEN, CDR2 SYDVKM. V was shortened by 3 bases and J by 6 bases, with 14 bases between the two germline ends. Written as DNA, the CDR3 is TGTGCCAGCAGTTTCGGGGGGGCGCTTCCTGAAGCTTTCTTT. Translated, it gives CASSFGGALPEAFF.

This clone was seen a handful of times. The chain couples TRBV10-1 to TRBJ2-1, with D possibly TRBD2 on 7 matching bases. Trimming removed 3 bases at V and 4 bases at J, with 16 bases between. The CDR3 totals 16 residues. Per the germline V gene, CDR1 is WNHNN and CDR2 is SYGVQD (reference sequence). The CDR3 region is CASSEATGGFYNEQFF. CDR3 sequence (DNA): TGCGCCAGCAGTGAAGCCACGGGGGGCTTTTACAATGAGCAGTTCTTC.

CDR3 bases: TGCGCCAGCAGCGACGGGACAGTGACTTGGTCTGGGGCCAACGTCCTGACTTTC. Translated, it gives CASSDGTVTWSGANVLTF. This sequence joins TRBV5-1 and TRBJ2-6; TRBD1 matches at 7 bases. CDR3 length equals 18 residues. J lost 1 base, V lost 4 bases, and 11 bases had no gene match. Germline loops: CDR1 SGHRS, CDR2 YFSETQ.

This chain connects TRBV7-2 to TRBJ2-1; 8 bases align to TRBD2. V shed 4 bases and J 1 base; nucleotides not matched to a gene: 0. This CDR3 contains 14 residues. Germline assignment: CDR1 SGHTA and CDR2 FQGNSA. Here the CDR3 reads CASSSSGSYNEQFF. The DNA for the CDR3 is TGTGCCAGCAGCTCTAGCGGGTCCTACAATGAGCAGTTCTTC.

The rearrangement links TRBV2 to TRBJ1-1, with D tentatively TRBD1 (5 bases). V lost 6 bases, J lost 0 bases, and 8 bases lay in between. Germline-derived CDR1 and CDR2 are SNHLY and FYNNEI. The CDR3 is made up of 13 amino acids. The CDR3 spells CASRKQVNTEAFF. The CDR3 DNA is TGTGCCAGCAGAAAACAGGTGAACACTGAAGCTTTCTTT.

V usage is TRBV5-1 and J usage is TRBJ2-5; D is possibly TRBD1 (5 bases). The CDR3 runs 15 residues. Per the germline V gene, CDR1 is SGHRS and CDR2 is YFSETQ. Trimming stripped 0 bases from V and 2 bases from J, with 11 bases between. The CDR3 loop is CASSLGGATQETQYF. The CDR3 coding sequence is TGCGCCAGCAGCTTGGGGGGCGCGACACAAGAGACCCAGTACTTC.

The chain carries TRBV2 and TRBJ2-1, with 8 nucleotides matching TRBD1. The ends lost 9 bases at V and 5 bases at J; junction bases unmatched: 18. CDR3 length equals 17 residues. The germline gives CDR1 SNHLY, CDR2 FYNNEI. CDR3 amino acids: CASTNDRGKPINNEQFF. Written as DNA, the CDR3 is TGTGCCAGTACAAACGACAGGGGCAAGCCGATCAACAATGAGCAGTTCTTC.

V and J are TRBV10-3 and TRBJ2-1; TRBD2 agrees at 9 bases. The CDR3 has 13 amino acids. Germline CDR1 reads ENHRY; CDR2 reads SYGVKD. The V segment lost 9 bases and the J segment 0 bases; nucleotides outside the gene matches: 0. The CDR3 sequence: CAISGGSYNEQFF. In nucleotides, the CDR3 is TGTGCCATTAGCGGGGGCTCCTACAATGAGCAGTTCTTC.

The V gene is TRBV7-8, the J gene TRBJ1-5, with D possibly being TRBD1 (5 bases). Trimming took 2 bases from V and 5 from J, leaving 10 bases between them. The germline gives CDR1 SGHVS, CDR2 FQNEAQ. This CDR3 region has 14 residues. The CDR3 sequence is CASSLTLTDQPQHF. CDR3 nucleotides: TGTGCCAGCAGCTTAACCCTGACAGATCAGCCCCAGCATTTT.

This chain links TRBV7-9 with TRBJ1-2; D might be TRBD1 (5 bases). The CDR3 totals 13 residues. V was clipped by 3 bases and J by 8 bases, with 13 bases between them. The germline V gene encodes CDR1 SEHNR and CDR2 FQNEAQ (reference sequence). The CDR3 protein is CASSLGGARGYTF. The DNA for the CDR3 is TGTGCCAGCAGCTTGGGAGGGGCGCGAGGCTACACCTTC. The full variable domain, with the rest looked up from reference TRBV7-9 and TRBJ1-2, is DTGVSQNPRHKITKRGQNVTFRCDPISEHNRLYWYRQTLGQGPEFLTYFQNEAQLEKSRLLSDRFSAERPKGSFSTLEIQRTEQGDSAMYLCASSLGGARGYTFGSGTRLTVV.

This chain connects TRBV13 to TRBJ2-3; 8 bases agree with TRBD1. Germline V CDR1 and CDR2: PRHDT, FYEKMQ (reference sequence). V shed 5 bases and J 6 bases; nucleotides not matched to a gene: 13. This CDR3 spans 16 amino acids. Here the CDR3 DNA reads TGTGCCAGCAGCCCACGGAGGGTGGACAGGGTTGATACGCAGTATTTT. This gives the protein CASSPRRVDRVDTQYF.

CDR3 DNA: TGCGCCAGCAGCCAATTAGACAAGACCTCCTACAATGAGCAGTTCTTC. As protein: CASSQLDKTSYNEQFF. The J gene is TRBJ2-1, the V gene TRBV4-1; D unresolved. V was shortened by 2 bases and J by 0 bases, with 11 bases between the two germline ends. Germline V gene data show CDR1 as MGHRA and CDR2 as YSYEKL. The CDR3 has 16 amino acids.

DNA for the CDR3: TGTGCCAGCAGGGCGACCTTACAGGGGGCTGGAAACACCATATATTTT. This encodes CASRATLQGAGNTIYF. The chain combines TRBV28 with TRBJ1-3; 8 bases match TRBD1. CDR1 and CDR2 (germline): MDHEN, SYDVKM. The CDR3 extends over 16 amino acids. V dropped 6 bases and J dropped 2; count of bases not matched to a gene: 9.

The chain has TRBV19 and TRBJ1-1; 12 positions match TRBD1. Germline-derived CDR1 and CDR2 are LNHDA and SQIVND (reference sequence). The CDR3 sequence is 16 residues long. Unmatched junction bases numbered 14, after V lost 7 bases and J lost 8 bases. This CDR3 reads CASTQLGTGGRREAFF. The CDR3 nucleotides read TGTGCCAGTACCCAACTCGGGACAGGGGGCAGGAGGGAAGCTTTCTTT.